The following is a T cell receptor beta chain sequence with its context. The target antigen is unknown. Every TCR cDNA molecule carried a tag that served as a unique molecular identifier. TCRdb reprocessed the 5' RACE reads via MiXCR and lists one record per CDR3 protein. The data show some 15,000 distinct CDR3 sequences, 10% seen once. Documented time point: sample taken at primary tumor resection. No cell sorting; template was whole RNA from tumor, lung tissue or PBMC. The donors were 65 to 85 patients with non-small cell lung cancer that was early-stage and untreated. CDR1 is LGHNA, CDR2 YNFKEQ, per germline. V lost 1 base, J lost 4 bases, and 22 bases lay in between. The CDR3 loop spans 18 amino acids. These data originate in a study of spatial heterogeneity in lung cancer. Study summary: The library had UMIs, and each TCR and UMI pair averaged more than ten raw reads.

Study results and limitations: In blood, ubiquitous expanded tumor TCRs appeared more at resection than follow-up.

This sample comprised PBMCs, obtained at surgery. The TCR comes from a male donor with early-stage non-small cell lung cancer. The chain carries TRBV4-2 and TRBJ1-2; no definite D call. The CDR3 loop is CASSQVTRGQENRYGYTF. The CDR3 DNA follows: TGTGCCAGCAGCCAAGTGACAAGAGGCCAGGAGAATCGCTATGGCTACACCTTC.